This TCR beta chain is drawn from a study of cytotoxic CD8 clonotypes in ibrutinib-treated CLL. Across the study: Patients: roughly twelve relapsed/refractory, fewer than 16 treatment-naive, roughly 17 IGHV unmutated. By median roughly 68 months, 12 had progressed and about 15 stayed remitted; responses had been 2 complete and approximately 24 partial.

This clone was found once. What it recognizes is unknown. Whole-study findings and limits: Baseline clonality, above age-matched healthy donor levels, tracked circulating CD8+ T-cell counts. Clonality went up at ibrutinib response and then declined back toward baseline at progression.

Data came from immunoSEQ multiplex PCR; TCRdb stores just in-frame clones and leaves some out. In the table there are roughly 190,000 clones, roughly 72% of which are singletons. V shed 3 bases and J shed 5 bases, with 10 bases lying between them. The CDR3 has 14 amino acids. CDR1 is LNHNV and CDR2 is YYDKDF in the germline V gene (reference sequence). This receptor was identified in a human donor with chronic lymphocytic leukemia. The chain links TRBV15 to TRBJ1-4, with TRBD1 as a possible D gene (5 bases). This specimen was PBMCs, taken after 24 months of ibrutinib treatment. The CDR3 region is CATSRGLQNEKLFF. Written as DNA, the CDR3 is TGTGCCACCAGCAGGGGGCTGCAGAATGAAAAACTGTTTTTT.